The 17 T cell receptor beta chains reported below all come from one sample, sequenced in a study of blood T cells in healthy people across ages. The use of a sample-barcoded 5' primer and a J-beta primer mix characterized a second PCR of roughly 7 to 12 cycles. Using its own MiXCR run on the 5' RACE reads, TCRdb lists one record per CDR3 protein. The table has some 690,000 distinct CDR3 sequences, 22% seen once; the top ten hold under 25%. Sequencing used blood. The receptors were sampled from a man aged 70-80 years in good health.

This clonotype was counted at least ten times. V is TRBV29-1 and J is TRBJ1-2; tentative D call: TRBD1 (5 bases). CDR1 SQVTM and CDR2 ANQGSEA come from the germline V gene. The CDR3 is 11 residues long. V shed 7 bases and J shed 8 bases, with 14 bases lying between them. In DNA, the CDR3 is TGCAGCGCTGTCCGGGACCGGGGCTACACCTTC. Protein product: CSAVRDRGYTF.

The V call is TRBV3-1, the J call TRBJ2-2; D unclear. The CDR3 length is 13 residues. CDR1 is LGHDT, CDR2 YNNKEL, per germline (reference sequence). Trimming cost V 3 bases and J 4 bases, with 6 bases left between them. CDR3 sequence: CASSQFGTGELFF. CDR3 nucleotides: TGTGCCAGCAGCCAGTTCGGCACCGGGGAGCTGTTTTTT.

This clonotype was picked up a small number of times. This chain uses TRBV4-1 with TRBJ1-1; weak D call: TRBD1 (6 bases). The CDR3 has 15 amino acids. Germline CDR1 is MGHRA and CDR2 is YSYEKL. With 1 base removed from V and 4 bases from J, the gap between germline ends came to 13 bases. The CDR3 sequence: CASSQGPDRSTEAFF. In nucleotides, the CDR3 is TGCGCCAGCAGCCAAGGGCCAGACAGGTCCACTGAAGCTTTCTTT.

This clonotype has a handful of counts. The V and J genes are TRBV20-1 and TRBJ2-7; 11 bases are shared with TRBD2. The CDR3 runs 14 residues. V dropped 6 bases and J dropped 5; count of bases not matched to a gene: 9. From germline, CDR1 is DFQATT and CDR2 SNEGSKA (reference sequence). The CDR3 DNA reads TGCAGTGCCCTCACTAGCGGGGGATTCGACGAGCAGTACTTC. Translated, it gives CSALTSGGFDEQYF.

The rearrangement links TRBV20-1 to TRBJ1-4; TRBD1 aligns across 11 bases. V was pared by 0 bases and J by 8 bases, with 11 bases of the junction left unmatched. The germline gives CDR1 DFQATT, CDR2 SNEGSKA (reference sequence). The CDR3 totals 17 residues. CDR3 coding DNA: TGCAGTGCTAGAGATGGACAGGGGGCAATTTGGTCGGAAAAACTGTTTTTT. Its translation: CSARDGQGAIWSEKLFF.

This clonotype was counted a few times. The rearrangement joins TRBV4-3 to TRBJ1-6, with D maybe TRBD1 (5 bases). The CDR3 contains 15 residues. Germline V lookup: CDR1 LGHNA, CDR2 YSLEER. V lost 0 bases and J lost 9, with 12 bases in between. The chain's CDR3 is CASSQDWDPISPLHF. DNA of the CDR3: TGCGCCAGCAGCCAAGATTGGGACCCCATTTCACCCCTCCACTTT.

This CDR3 is CASSRSPLGGELFF. In DNA, the CDR3 is TGCGCCAGCAGCCGGAGCCCGCTTGGGGGGGAGCTGTTTTTT. The rearrangement uses TRBV4-1 and TRBJ2-2; D is ambiguous. V dropped 4 bases and J dropped 8 bases, with 14 bases sitting between them. The CDR3 spans 14 residues. CDR1 and CDR2 (germline): MGHRA, YSYEKL.

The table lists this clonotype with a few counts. The CDR3 nucleotides read TGTGCCAGCAGTTTAGGGACTAGGCAAGAGACCCAGTACTTC. It specifies CASSLGTRQETQYF. The chain carries TRBV12-3 or TRBV12-4 and TRBJ2-5; the match to TRBD2 covers 7 bases. The CDR3 sequence is 14 residues long. With 1 base clipped from V and 2 bases from J, the junction kept 1 base outside the gene matches.

CDR3 bases: TGTGCCAGCAGTTTCGCGCGGTACAATCAGCCCCAGCATTTT. Amino acids: CASSFARYNQPQHF. J is TRBJ1-5 and V is TRBV12-3 or TRBV12-4, with D uncertain. The CDR3 extends over 14 amino acids. Trimming cost V 3 bases and J 3 bases, with 9 bases left between them.

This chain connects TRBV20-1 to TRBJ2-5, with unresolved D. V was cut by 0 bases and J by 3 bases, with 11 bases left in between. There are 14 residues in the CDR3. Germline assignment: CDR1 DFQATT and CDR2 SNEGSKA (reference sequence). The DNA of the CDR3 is TGCAGTGCTAGAGATTCTTTGACCAAAGAGACCCAGTACTTC. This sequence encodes CSARDSLTKETQYF.

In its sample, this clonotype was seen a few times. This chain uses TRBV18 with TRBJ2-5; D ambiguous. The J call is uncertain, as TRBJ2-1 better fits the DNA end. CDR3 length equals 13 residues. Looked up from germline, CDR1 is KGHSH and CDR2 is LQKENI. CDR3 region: CASTKSALNEQFF. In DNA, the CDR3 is TGTGCCAGCACAAAATCGGCTTTGAATGAGCAGTTCTTC.

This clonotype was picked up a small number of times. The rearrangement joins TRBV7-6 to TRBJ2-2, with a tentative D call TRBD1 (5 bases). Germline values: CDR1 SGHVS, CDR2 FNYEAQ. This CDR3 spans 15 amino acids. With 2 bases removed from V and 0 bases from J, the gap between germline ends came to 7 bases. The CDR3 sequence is CASSLLGPNTGELFF. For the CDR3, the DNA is TGTGCCAGCAGCTTATTGGGGCCGAACACCGGGGAGCTGTTTTTT.

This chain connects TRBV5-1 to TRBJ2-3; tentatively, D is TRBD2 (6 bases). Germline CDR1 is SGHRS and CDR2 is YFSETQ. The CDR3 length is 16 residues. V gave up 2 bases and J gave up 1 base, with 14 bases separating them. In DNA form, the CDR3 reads TGCGCCAGCAGCTTTGGTATTAGCGGAGGCACAGATACGCAGTATTTT. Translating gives CASSFGISGGTDTQYF.

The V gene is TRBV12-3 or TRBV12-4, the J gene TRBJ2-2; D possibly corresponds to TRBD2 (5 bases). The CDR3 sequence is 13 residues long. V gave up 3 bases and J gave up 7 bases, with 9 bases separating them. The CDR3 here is CASSLVLVGELFF. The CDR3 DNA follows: TGTGCCAGCAGTTTGGTACTAGTCGGGGAGCTGTTTTTT.

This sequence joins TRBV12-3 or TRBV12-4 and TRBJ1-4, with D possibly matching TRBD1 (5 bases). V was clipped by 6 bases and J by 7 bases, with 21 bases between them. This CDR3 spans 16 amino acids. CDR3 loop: CASRPGRGPAIEKLFF. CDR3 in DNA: TGTGCCAGCAGGCCCGGCCGGGGCCCCGCGATTGAAAAACTGTTTTTT.

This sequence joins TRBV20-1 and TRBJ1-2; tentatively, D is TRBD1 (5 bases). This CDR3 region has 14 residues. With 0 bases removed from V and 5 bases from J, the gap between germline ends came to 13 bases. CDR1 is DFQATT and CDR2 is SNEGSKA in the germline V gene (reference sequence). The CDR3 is CSAREKGLEYGYTF. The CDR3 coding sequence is TGCAGTGCTAGAGAGAAGGGACTAGAGTATGGCTACACCTTC.

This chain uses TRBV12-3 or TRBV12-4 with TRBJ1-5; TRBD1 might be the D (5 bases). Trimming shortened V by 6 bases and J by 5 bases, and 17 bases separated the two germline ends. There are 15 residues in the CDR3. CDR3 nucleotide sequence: TGTGCCAGCAGCTCCTACGACAGCGTTGATCAGCCCCAGCATTTT. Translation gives CASSSYDSVDQPQHF.